This T cell receptor (beta chain) was recovered during a study of sequential checkpoint blockade in melanoma. TCRdb's table, derived via immunoSEQ multiplex PCR, lists solely in-frame clones and lacks some. The profile shows more than 25,000 clones, roughly 91% of them singletons. The ends were cut back, 4 bases at V and 5 bases at J, with 17 bases in the middle. Germline-derived CDR1 and CDR2 are LGHNA and YNFKEQ. The length of the CDR3 is 15 residues. Regarding treatment: randomized to nivolumab then ipilimumab (arm A) or the reverse (arm B). This clonotype was sampled from a human donor with melanoma. This chain connects TRBV4-2 to TRBJ2-5; D unclear. The source was CD8+ T cells sorted from blood (inferred from file names), collected from a patient given nivolumab and ipilimumab in sequence. DNA for the CDR3: TGTGCCAGCAGCCCCGAGGTCCCTGTTCGGGAGACCCAGTACTTC. Residues: CASSPEVPVRETQYF.